This passage covers 4 T cell receptor beta chains from one sample sequenced in a study of blood T cell repertoires in COVID-19. This table comes from immunoSEQ multiplex PCR, and its TCRdb copy is limited to in-frame clones, with some not included. Here the sample spans 180,000 or so clones, more than 80% being singletons. Sequenced material: peripheral blood. These receptors originate from a woman in her fifties or sixties with acute or convalescent COVID-19.

The chain recombines TRBV28 with TRBJ2-4; 9 nucleotides align to TRBD2. The CDR3 has 14 amino acids. Germline V CDR1 and CDR2: MDHEN, SYDVKM. Germline trimming cut 3 bases from V and 7 bases from J; bases unmatched to any gene: 4. The CDR3 nucleotides are TGTGCCAGCAGTTTTGCGGGAGGGCGGAACATTCAGTACTTC. Amino acids: CASSFAGGRNIQYF.

The rearrangement joins TRBV10-1 to TRBJ1-2; D possibly corresponds to TRBD1 (5 bases). V lost 3 bases and J lost 14, with 16 bases in between. Germline assignment: CDR1 WNHNN and CDR2 SYGVQD (reference sequence). The CDR3 loop spans 12 amino acids. DNA of the CDR3: TGCGCCAGCAGTGACACGGGCCAGGGATGGACCTTC. It is translated as CASSDTGQGWTF.

The chain couples TRBV3-1 (or the pseudogene TRBV3-2) to TRBJ2-7, with D possibly being TRBD1 (5 bases). Per germline, CDR1 LGHDT and CDR2 YNNKEL (reference sequence). V was clipped by 4 bases and J by 1 base, with 11 bases between them. The CDR3 has 14 amino acids. The CDR3 reads CASSPRVDSYEQYV. The CDR3 DNA sequence: TGTGCCAGCAGCCCCAGGGTAGATTCCTACGAGCAGTACGTC.

This chain uses TRBV7-3 with TRBJ1-2; perhaps TRBD1 as D (5 bases). The germline gives CDR1 SGHTA, CDR2 FQGTGA. The V and J ends lost 2 bases and 5 bases respectively, with 9 bases between them. The CDR3 is made up of 13 amino acids. DNA for the CDR3: TGTGCCAGCAGCTTAGGGGCGGGGTATGGCTACACCTTC. The encoded protein is CASSLGAGYGYTF.